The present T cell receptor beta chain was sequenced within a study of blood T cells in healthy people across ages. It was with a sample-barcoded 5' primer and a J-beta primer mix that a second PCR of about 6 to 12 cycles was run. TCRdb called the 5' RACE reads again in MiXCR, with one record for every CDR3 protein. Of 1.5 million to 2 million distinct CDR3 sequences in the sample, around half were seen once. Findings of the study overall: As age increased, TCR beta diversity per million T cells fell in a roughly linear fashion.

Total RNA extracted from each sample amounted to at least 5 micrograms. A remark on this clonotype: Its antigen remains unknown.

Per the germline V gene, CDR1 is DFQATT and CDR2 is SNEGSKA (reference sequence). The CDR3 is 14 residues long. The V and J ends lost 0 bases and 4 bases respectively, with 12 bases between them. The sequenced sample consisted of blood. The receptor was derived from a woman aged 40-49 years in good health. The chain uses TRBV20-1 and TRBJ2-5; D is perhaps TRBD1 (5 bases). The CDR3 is CSARDLDSLETQYF. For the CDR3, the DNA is TGCAGTGCTAGAGATCTCGACAGTCTAGAGACCCAGTACTTC.